Sequencing of this TCR beta chain was carried out in a study of patients and donors after allogeneic stem cell transplantation. Via MiXCR, TCRdb re-called the RT-PCR reads, giving one row per CDR3 protein. The sample lists about a million distinct CDR3 sequences, more than 15% occurring once. The length of the CDR3 is 17 residues. In germline, CDR1 is LGHNA, CDR2 YSLEER. Losses at the gene ends were 0 bases for V and 3 bases for J; bases not matched to a gene: 8. The chain has TRBV4-3 and TRBJ2-3, with 8 nucleotides matching TRBD2. Sequenced input: blood, either unsorted or a sorted T cell fraction (not recorded which). This clonotype originated in a human donor who was either an allogeneic HSCT recipient or a stem cell or donor lymphocyte infusion donor (not recorded which). It is not recorded whose cells these are; they may come from a transplant donor. The CDR3, as DNA: TGCGCCAGCAGCCAAGATTTGCCGGGGGGGCCGACAGATACGCAGTATTTT. Its protein product is CASSQDLPGGPTDTQYF.